One sample yielded the 29 T cell receptor beta chains listed below, sequenced in a study of cytotoxic CD8 clonotypes in ibrutinib-treated CLL. Libraries were prepared by immunoSEQ multiplex PCR; TCRdb keeps only in-frame clonotypes and omits some of them. Of some 65,000 clones in the sample, approximately 57% were seen once. The sequences come from PBMCs, collected after 12 months of ibrutinib treatment. The source of these receptors is a human donor with chronic lymphocytic leukemia.

This clone was seen only a few times. This rearrangement joins TRBV6-1 to TRBJ1-6; TRBD1 is a possible D gene (5 bases). V gave up 0 bases and J gave up 0 bases, with 12 bases separating them. Germline V gene lookup returns CDR1 MNHNS and CDR2 SASEGT. The CDR3 length is 18 residues. CDR3 DNA: TGTGCCAGCAGTGAAGCGATCTCAGGGAGCTCCTATAATTCACCCCTCCACTTT. This gives the protein CASSEAISGSSYNSPLHF.

The CDR3 DNA reads as TGTGCCAGCAGTTCGGGGATAGAGACCCAGTACTTC. Translation gives CASSSGIETQYF. The chain is built from TRBV27 and TRBJ2-5, with a possible D match to TRBD2 (5 bases). This CDR3 is 12 amino acids long. Trimming stripped 4 bases from V and 4 bases from J, with 7 bases between. Looked up from germline, CDR1 is MNHEY and CDR2 is SMNVEV (reference sequence).

In this sample, this clone turned up a few times. The chain links TRBV10-2 to TRBJ1-2, with D maybe TRBD1 (5 bases). The CDR3 is 12 amino acids. CDR1 is WSHSY, CDR2 SAAADI, per germline. Deletions cut 2 bases from V and 7 bases from J, with 8 bases between. The CDR3 region is CASSEGAGGYTF. The CDR3 DNA follows: TGCGCCAGCAGTGAGGGGGCCGGTGGCTACACCTTC.

The chain links TRBV7-2 to TRBJ1-2; 7 bases align to TRBD1. The V segment lost 5 bases and the J segment 0 bases; nucleotides outside the gene matches: 6. Germline-derived CDR1 and CDR2 are SGHTA and FQGNSA. This CDR3 has 15 residues. The CDR3 DNA follows: TGTGCCAGCAGCCTGACAGGGAAAACTAACTATGGCTACACCTTC. Its protein is CASSLTGKTNYGYTF. The complete variable domain, with remaining parts taken from reference TRBV7-2 and TRBJ1-2, reads GAGVSQSPSNKVTEKGKDVELRCDPISGHTALYWYRQSLGQGLEFLIYFQGNSAPDKSGLPSDRFSAERTGGSVSTLTIQRTQQEDSAVYLCASSLTGKTNYGYTFGSGTRLTVV.

This clone has just a few counts. The chain carries TRBV28 and TRBJ2-2, with D perhaps TRBD1 (5 bases). Trimming left V 6 bases short and J 6 bases short, with 11 bases between. In germline, CDR1 is MDHEN, CDR2 SYDVKM. The CDR3 loop spans 13 amino acids. The CDR3 DNA sequence: TGTGCCAGCAGATTCACAGGACCCGGGGAGCTGTTTTTT. This encodes CASRFTGPGELFF.

This clone was recorded a few times. The chain joins TRBV28 to TRBJ1-2, with D uncertain. This CDR3 is 12 amino acids long. With 10 bases removed from V and 4 bases from J, the gap between germline ends came to 13 bases. Per germline, CDR1 MDHEN and CDR2 SYDVKM. The CDR3 DNA sequence: TGTGCCACCGGATGGCATTCCTATGGCTACACCTTC. Its translation: CATGWHSYGYTF.

As concerns this clone: Different DNA sequences within this sample yield the same CDR3. The V and J genes are TRBV5-8 and TRBJ2-3, with D possibly TRBD2 on 6 matching bases. Per the germline V gene, CDR1 is SGHTS and CDR2 is YDEGEE. V was shortened by 4 bases and J by 3 bases, with 15 bases between the two germline ends. CDR3 length: 15 amino acids. The CDR3 sequence is CASSLGGANTDTQYF. CDR3 sequence (DNA): TGTGCCAGCAGCCTGGGCGGGGCCAATACAGATACGCAGTATTTT.

V usage is TRBV19 and J usage is TRBJ2-2, with TRBD1 matching 9 bases. The CDR3 has 16 residues. The J segment lost 7 bases and the V segment lost 6 bases, leaving 12 bases of the junction unmatched. CDR1 and CDR2 (germline): LNHDA, SQIVND (reference sequence). CDR3 in amino acids: CASRGGGTGRGGELFF. CDR3 bases: TGTGCCAGTAGGGGAGGTGGGACAGGGAGAGGCGGGGAGCTGTTTTTT.

The chain has TRBV5-6 and TRBJ2-5, with 7 bases identical to TRBD1. V lost 0 bases and J lost 3; bases outside the gene matches: 5. Germline loops: CDR1 SGHDT, CDR2 YYEEEE. The CDR3 runs 15 residues. The CDR3 is CASSLAKQGEETQYF. DNA of the CDR3: TGTGCCAGCAGCTTGGCCAAGCAGGGGGAAGAGACCCAGTACTTC.

The table lists this clone with a count of one. V usage is TRBV28 and J usage is TRBJ1-2; TRBD1 matches at 9 bases. V gave up 4 bases and J gave up 7 bases; unmatched junction bases: 7. The CDR3 is 14 amino acids. Germline lookup yields CDR1 MDHEN and CDR2 SYDVKM. CDR3 bases: TGTGCCAGCAGTTGGGGACAGGGACTGGGTGGCTACACCTTC. Amino acids: CASSWGQGLGGYTF.

The rearrangement joins TRBV9 to TRBJ1-4; D call uncertain. Trimming pared 0 bases from V and 12 bases from J, leaving 12 bases between. Germline CDR1 and CDR2: SGDLS and YYNGEE. The CDR3 sequence is 13 residues long. This CDR3 reads CASSVAHGGELFF. In DNA, the CDR3 is TGTGCCAGCAGCGTAGCCCACGGTGGGGAACTGTTTTTT. Together with reference TRBV9 and TRBJ1-4, the CDR3 gives the full variable domain: DSGVTQTPKHLITATGQRVTLRCSPRSGDLSVYWYQQSLDQGLQFLIQYYNGEERAKGNILERFSAQQFPDLHSELNLSSLELGDSALYFCASSVAHGGELFFGSGTQLSVL.

This clone was seen just once. The chain uses TRBV10-3 and TRBJ2-3, with TRBD1 matching over 8 bases. CDR1 and CDR2 from the germline V gene are ENHRY and SYGVKD. This CDR3 is built from 17 residues. After removal of 3 bases from V and 2 bases from J, the junction contained 10 bases not matched to a gene. The CDR3 coding sequence is TGTGCCATCAGTGAATGGACGGGACAGGTCCTCACAGATACGCAGTATTTT. This gives the protein CAISEWTGQVLTDTQYF.

The V and J genes are TRBV5-1 and TRBJ2-3; TRBD2 might be the D (7 bases). The CDR3 consists of 16 residues. Germline V lookup: CDR1 SGHRS, CDR2 YFSETQ. The V end lost 4 bases, the J end lost 2 bases, and 17 bases lay between the germline ends. CDR3 in DNA: TGCGCCAGCAGCCAGCTATGGGGGGGCCACACAGATACGCAGTATTTT. Protein product: CASSQLWGGHTDTQYF.

The count of this clone is one. This rearrangement joins TRBV27 to TRBJ1-1; tentatively, D is TRBD1 (6 bases). CDR3 length equals 17 residues. V was shortened by 5 bases and J by 1 base, with 20 bases between the two germline ends. Germline V gives CDR1 MNHEY, CDR2 SMNVEV (reference sequence). The CDR3 loop reads CASSPLRGESRNTEAFF. In DNA, the CDR3 is TGTGCCAGCAGTCCCCTAAGGGGGGAGTCGAGGAACACTGAAGCTTTCTTT.

The rearrangement joins TRBV7-9 to TRBJ2-5, with 10 nucleotides matching TRBD2. The trim removed 1 base at V and 5 bases at J, leaving 4 bases unmatched. There are 15 residues in the CDR3. Per germline, CDR1 SEHNR and CDR2 FQNEAQ (reference sequence). The chain's CDR3 is CASSLVVSGRETQYF. The CDR3 DNA sequence: TGTGCCAGCAGCTTAGTTGTTAGCGGGAGGGAGACCCAGTACTTC.

This chain connects TRBV2 to TRBJ1-5, with D unclear. In germline, CDR1 is SNHLY, CDR2 FYNNEI. Trimming took off 6 bases at V and 7 bases at J, with 16 bases between the two ends. This CDR3 region has 14 residues. CDR3 sequence reads: CASRTLDPGQPQHF. The CDR3 nucleotides are TGTGCCAGCAGGACCCTCGATCCGGGGCAGCCCCAGCATTTT.

This chain uses TRBV5-8 with TRBJ2-3, with 12 bases identical to TRBD2. The CDR3 has 19 residues. Losses at the gene ends were 4 bases for V and 2 bases for J; bases not matched to a gene: 14. Germline CDR1 is SGHTS and CDR2 is YDEGEE. Written as DNA, the CDR3 is TGTGCCAGCAGCAGCGGACTAGCGGGACTTTTGGGGGCCACAGATACGCAGTATTTT. As protein: CASSSGLAGLLGATDTQYF.

The chain is built from TRBV5-6 and TRBJ2-5; perhaps TRBD2 as D (5 bases). The CDR3 is 15 amino acids. V was cut by 1 base and J by 3 bases, with 13 bases left in between. The germline CDR1 and CDR2 sequences are SGHDT and YYEEEE. This CDR3 reads CASSLRVGIEETQYF. The CDR3 DNA follows: TGTGCCAGCAGCTTGAGGGTCGGGATAGAAGAGACCCAGTACTTC.

CDR3 amino acids: CASSIVGADTQYF. The CDR3 DNA is TGTGCCAGTAGTATAGTGGGGGCAGATACGCAGTATTTT. V is TRBV19 and J is TRBJ2-3; D could derive from TRBD1 or TRBD2 (5 bases each). CDR1 and CDR2 (germline): LNHDA, SQIVND (reference sequence). CDR3 length equals 13 residues. V was pared by 1 base and J by 4 bases, with 6 bases between.

The V and J genes are TRBV11-2 and TRBJ2-4; D is uncertain. The CDR3 length is 15 residues. Per germline, CDR1 SGHAT and CDR2 FQNNGV. V was cut by 2 bases and J by 0 bases, with 8 bases left in between. The CDR3 coding sequence is TGTGCCAGCAGCTTATTCACACTAGCCAAAAACATTCAGTACTTC. Its protein product is CASSLFTLAKNIQYF.

This chain links TRBV7-8 with TRBJ2-2, with D uncertain. Germline V gives CDR1 SGHVS, CDR2 FQNEAQ. CDR3 length: 12 amino acids. The V gene lost 4 bases and the J gene lost 10 bases, with 10 bases spanning the gap. The CDR3 reads CASSSQVSELFF. CDR3 bases: TGTGCCAGCAGCTCCCAGGTTTCGGAGCTGTTTTTT.

The rearrangement links TRBV18 to TRBJ2-6; no clear D. There are 17 residues in the CDR3. Deletions cut 0 bases from V and 0 bases from J, with 9 bases between. Germline lookup yields CDR1 KGHSH and CDR2 LQKENI. CDR3: CASSPPTISSGANVLTF. The CDR3 DNA reads as TGTGCCAGCTCACCACCGACCATCTCCTCTGGGGCCAACGTCCTGACTTTC.

The chain uses TRBV28 and TRBJ2-1; 12 positions match TRBD2. The germline V gene has CDR1 MDHEN and CDR2 SYDVKM. This CDR3 has 15 residues. V gave up 3 bases and J gave up 8 bases; unmatched junction bases: 5. In DNA, the CDR3 is TGTGCCAGCAGTTTTAGGGGACTAGCGGGTCATGAGCAGTTCTTC. Translated: CASSFRGLAGHEQFF.

The CDR3 coding sequence is TGTGCCAGCAGCCACAAGGGGCTGAACATTCAGTACTTC. This gives the protein CASSHKGLNIQYF. This sequence joins TRBV13 and TRBJ2-4; D may be TRBD1 (5 bases). The CDR3 sequence is 13 residues long. The V gene's germline CDR1 is PRHDT and CDR2 FYEKMQ (reference sequence). Trimming cost V 5 bases and J 7 bases, with 12 bases left between them.

There are many counts of this clone. The V and J genes are TRBV19 and TRBJ2-2; TRBD2 agrees at 8 bases. CDR3 size: 15 residues. Germline V CDR1 and CDR2: LNHDA, SQIVND (reference sequence). V dropped 3 bases and J dropped 4; count of bases not matched to a gene: 4. The DNA of the CDR3 is TGTGCCAGTAGTATGCGGGGGGCGGGCACCGGGGAGCTGTTTTTT. This gives the protein CASSMRGAGTGELFF.

CDR3 loop: CASSQISLVDRPYEQYV. DNA for the CDR3: TGCGCCAGCAGTCAAATCTCTCTTGTGGACAGACCGTACGAGCAGTACGTC. This chain links TRBV23-1 with TRBJ2-7; D possibly corresponds to TRBD1 (6 bases). TRBV23-1 is sorted into the ORF group, with uncertain function. This CDR3 spans 17 amino acids. V gave up 2 bases and J gave up 4 bases, with 21 bases separating them.

The V and J genes are TRBV28 and TRBJ2-7, with TRBD2 identical over 12 bases. From germline, CDR1 is MDHEN and CDR2 SYDVKM. Trimming at V came to 2 bases and at J to 6 bases, leaving 8 bases not matched to a gene. The CDR3 extends over 16 amino acids. CDR3 nucleotide sequence: TGTGCCAGCAGTTTACCTCCTAGCGGGAGGGCCTCCGAGCAGTACTTC. This encodes CASSLPPSGRASEQYF.

This clone appeared a few times. The chain combines TRBV7-5 with TRBJ1-3; the table's D call TRBD1 went unverified against the DNA. TRBV7-5 is a pseudogene locus. This CDR3 comprises 17 residues. CDR3 residues: CVRSLVSGQDPGNTIYF. The CDR3 DNA is TGTGTCAGAAGCTTAGTTTCCGGACAGGACCCTGGAAACACCATATATTTT.

In this sample, this clone is medium-sized. The rearrangement links TRBV19 to TRBJ2-2; 8 nucleotides line up with TRBD1. The V gene's germline CDR1 is LNHDA and CDR2 SQIVND (reference sequence). J gave up 7 bases and V 10 bases, and 11 bases lay outside the gene matches. The CDR3 has 14 amino acids. CDR3 amino acids: CATQNTGGIGELFF. The CDR3 DNA reads TGTGCCACACAGAACACAGGGGGGATCGGGGAGCTGTTTTTT. Combining the CDR3 with reference TRBV19 and TRBJ2-2 gives the whole variable domain DGGITQSPKYLFRKEGQNVTLSCEQNLNHDAMYWYRQDPGQGLRLIYYSQIVNDFQKGDIAEGYSVSREKKESFPLTVTSAQKNPTAFYLCATQNTGGIGELFFGEGSRLTVL.